This is a list of T cell receptor beta chains from one sample in a study of T cells in Graves' hyperthyroidism and ophthalmopathy. TCRdb fed the multiplex PCR reads into MiXCR, producing one record per CDR3 protein. The sample contains approximately 95,000 distinct CDR3 sequences, around 37% of which appear only once. The specimen was peripheral blood or thyroid tissue (not recorded which). The receptors here all came from a woman aged 25 to 39 with Graves' hyperthyroidism. Each CDR3 is given with its conserved first and last residue. A D gene is named only where the DNA matches it firmly. The size entry is marked missing in some rows and otherwise reads once, few, many or a size class.

v_call: TRBV28; clone_size: many; d_call: NA; j_call: TRBJ1-5; cdr3_aa: CASSAGTGNNQPQHF; cdr3_nt: TGTGCCAGCAGCGCCGGAACAGGGAATAATCAGCCCCAGCATTTT
v_call: TRBV9; clone_size: few; d_call: NA; j_call: TRBJ1-2; cdr3_aa: CASSLGGGPGYGYTF; cdr3_nt: TGTGCCAGCAGCCTTGGAGGGGGTCCAGGCTATGGCTACACCTTC
v_call: TRBV11-2; clone_size: few; d_call: NA; j_call: TRBJ2-7; cdr3_aa: CASSFGSNYEQYF; cdr3_nt: TGTGCCAGCAGCTTCGGCAGCAACTACGAGCAGTACTTC
v_call: TRBV7-9; clone_size: many; d_call: TRBD1; j_call: TRBJ1-1; cdr3_aa: CASSPQGAVGNTEAFF; cdr3_nt: TGTGCCAGCAGCCCTCAGGGGGCCGTCGGGAACACTGAAGCTTTCTTT
v_call: TRBV10-3; clone_size: NA; d_call: NA; j_call: TRBJ2-7; cdr3_aa: CAINEAGLTPYGQYF; cdr3_nt: TGTGCCATCAACGAAGCCGGGCTCACCCCCTACGGGCAGTACTTC
v_call: TRBV11-2; clone_size: many; d_call: NA; j_call: TRBJ2-2; cdr3_aa: CASSLVRAAELFF; cdr3_nt: TGTGCCAGCAGCTTAGTTAGGGCCGCGGAGCTGTTTTTT
v_call: TRBV2; clone_size: once; d_call: TRBD1; j_call: TRBJ2-5; cdr3_aa: CASSLGTGSQETQYF; cdr3_nt: TGTGCCAGCAGTCTAGGGACAGGGAGCCAAGAGACCCAGTACTTC
v_call: TRBV20-1; clone_size: NA; d_call: TRBD1; j_call: TRBJ1-5; cdr3_aa: CSAWPGTANQPQHF; cdr3_nt: TGCAGTGCTTGGCCGGGGACAGCGAATCAGCCCCAGCATTTT
v_call: TRBV20-1; clone_size: NA; d_call: NA; j_call: TRBJ2-6; cdr3_aa: CSARPDSGANVLTF; cdr3_nt: TGCAGTGCCAGACCGGACTCTGGGGCCAACGTCCTGACTTTC
v_call: TRBV5-1; clone_size: many; d_call: NA; j_call: TRBJ2-7; cdr3_aa: CASSLDAPNYEQYF; cdr3_nt: TGCGCCAGCAGCTTGGATGCTCCGAACTACGAGCAGTACTTC
v_call: TRBV5-5; clone_size: NA; d_call: TRBD1; j_call: TRBJ1-6; cdr3_aa: CASSRQGASLHF; cdr3_nt: TGTGCCAGCAGCCGACAGGGAGCCTCCCTCCACTTT
v_call: TRBV24-1; clone_size: many; d_call: TRBD1; j_call: TRBJ1-1; cdr3_aa: CATSDPDRDSPLSNTEAFF; cdr3_nt: TGTGCCACCAGTGATCCCGACAGGGACTCACCCCTATCGAACACTGAAGCTTTCTTT
v_call: TRBV5-1; clone_size: NA; d_call: TRBD1; j_call: TRBJ1-6; cdr3_aa: CASSPWTGQRNSPLHF; cdr3_nt: TGCGCCAGCAGCCCTTGGACGGGACAGCGTAATTCACCCCTCCACTTT
v_call: TRBV5-1; clone_size: many; d_call: TRBD2; j_call: TRBJ2-2; cdr3_aa: CASSSLAGNGELFF; cdr3_nt: TGCGCCAGCAGCTCCCTAGCGGGAAACGGGGAGCTGTTTTTT
v_call: TRBV7-9; clone_size: many; d_call: TRBD2; j_call: TRBJ2-3; cdr3_aa: CASSPGLAGEGDTQYF; cdr3_nt: TGTGCCAGCAGCCCCGGACTAGCGGGAGAGGGAGATACGCAGTATTTT
v_call: TRBV5-4; clone_size: many; d_call: NA; j_call: TRBJ2-3; cdr3_aa: CASSLSRVETDTQYF; cdr3_nt: TGTGCCAGCAGCCTGAGCAGGGTAGAGACAGATACGCAGTATTTT
v_call: TRBV19; clone_size: many; d_call: TRBD2; j_call: TRBJ2-5; cdr3_aa: CASSRTSGRRETQYF; cdr3_nt: TGTGCCAGTAGTCGGACTAGCGGGAGGAGAGAGACCCAGTACTTC
v_call: TRBV28; clone_size: many; d_call: TRBD1; j_call: TRBJ2-5; cdr3_aa: CASSFFGTGVQRETQYF; cdr3_nt: TGTGCCAGCAGTTTCTTCGGGACAGGGGTTCAGCGAGAGACCCAGTACTTC
v_call: TRBV28; clone_size: many; d_call: NA; j_call: TRBJ1-4; cdr3_aa: CASSFFGGNEKLFF; cdr3_nt: TGTGCCAGCAGTTTTTTTGGGGGGAATGAAAAACTGTTTTTT
v_call: TRBV19; clone_size: NA; d_call: TRBD2; j_call: TRBJ2-1; cdr3_aa: CASRWAVAGYNEQFF; cdr3_nt: TGTGCCAGTCGGTGGGCGGTAGCGGGATACAATGAGCAGTTCTTC
v_call: TRBV29-1; clone_size: NA; d_call: NA; j_call: TRBJ1-2; cdr3_aa: CSAAKGWDYGYTF; cdr3_nt: TGCAGCGCCGCGAAAGGGTGGGACTATGGCTACACCTTC
v_call: TRBV9; clone_size: many; d_call: NA; j_call: TRBJ1-5; cdr3_aa: CASSQAGSNQPQHF; cdr3_nt: TGTGCCAGCAGCCAAGCCGGGAGCAATCAGCCCCAGCATTTT
v_call: TRBV12-3/TRBV12-4; clone_size: many; d_call: NA; j_call: TRBJ2-2; cdr3_aa: CASTSWSVANTGELFF; cdr3_nt: TGTGCCAGCACCTCCTGGAGCGTCGCGAACACCGGGGAGCTGTTTTTT